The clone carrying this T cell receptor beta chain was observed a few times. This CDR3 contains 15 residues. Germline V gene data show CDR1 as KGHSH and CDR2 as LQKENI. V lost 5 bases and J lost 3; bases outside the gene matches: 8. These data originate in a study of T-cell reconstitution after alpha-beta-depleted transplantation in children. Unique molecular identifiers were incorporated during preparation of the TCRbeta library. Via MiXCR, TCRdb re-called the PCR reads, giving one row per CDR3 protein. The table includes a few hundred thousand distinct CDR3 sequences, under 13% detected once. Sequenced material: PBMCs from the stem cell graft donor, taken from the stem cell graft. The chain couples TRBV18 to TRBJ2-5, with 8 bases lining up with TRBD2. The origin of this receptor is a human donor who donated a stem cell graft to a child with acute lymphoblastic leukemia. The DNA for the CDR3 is TGTGCCAGCTCATCAGGACTAGCATCCGAAGAGACCCAGTACTTC. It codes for CASSSGLASEETQYF. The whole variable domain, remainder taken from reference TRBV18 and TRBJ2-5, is NAGVMQNPRHLVRRRGQEARLRCSPMKGHSHVYWYRQLPEEGLKFMVYLQKENIIDESGMPKERFSAEFPKEGPSILRIQQVVRGDSAAYFCASSSGLASEETQYFGPGTRLLVL.